The entry below gives a single T cell receptor (beta chain) sequence along with its context. The data belong to a study of blood T cell repertoires in COVID-19. Across the study: Material from acute and convalescent COVID-19 was sourced from the United States, Italy and Spain. PBMCs, B-cell-depleted T cells, or T cells were the source of the cDNA or gDNA that made up the material.

Original handling: Amplifying reference gene primers gave estimates of nucleated cell counts. TCRdb's copy holds only in-frame clones and misses some; the assay was immunoSEQ multiplex PCR. V and J calls and clone size are given by that table; D and trimming were obtained from the DNA. The table has around 71,000 clones, roughly 85% seen once; the top ten hold 4.5% to 5.5%. Deletions cut 8 bases from V and 0 bases from J, with 11 bases between. Germline V gene data show CDR1 as LNHDA and CDR2 as SQIVND (reference sequence). The CDR3 is made up of 15 amino acids. Sequences were obtained from peripheral blood. The rearrangement links TRBV19 to TRBJ2-6; D unclear. This receptor was obtained from an elderly man with acute or convalescent COVID-19. CDR3 region: CASSMGLSGANVLTF. DNA of the CDR3: TGTGCCAGTTCGATGGGCCTCTCTGGGGCCAACGTCCTGACTTTC.